What follows describes a single T cell receptor beta chain. The record originates from a study of shared clonotypes between healthy human individuals. Measured with immunoSEQ multiplex PCR; TCRdb has only the in-frame clones, and not every one. Among over a million clones listed, 78% were seen once. V was clipped by 10 bases and J by 3 bases, with 21 bases between them. This CDR3 is built from 15 residues. Germline CDR1 is MNHNS and CDR2 is SASEGT. The sequence was collected from a man aged 18 to 30 in good health. Some clones in this sample may be carry-over from other donors' samples. Sequencing used memory CD4+ T cells from PBMCs. As for subset: CD45RA-negative fraction. This chain links TRBV6-1 with TRBJ2-5, with a weak D call TRBD1 (6 bases). CDR3 sequence reads: CATLREDSDKETQYF. DNA for the CDR3: TGTGCCACCCTCCGAGAGGACAGTGACAAAGAGACCCAGTACTTC.